Below are 12 T cell receptor beta chains sequenced from a single sample in a study of CD8+ T cells in alopecia areata. RNA was extracted and reverse transcribed into cDNA as the sequencing template. This table comes from immunoSEQ multiplex PCR, and its TCRdb copy is limited to in-frame clones, with some not included. Of 100,000 to 150,000 clones listed, around 50% are singletons. Sequencing was performed on CD4+ T cells sorted from blood, taken at week 0. Receptors originate from a human donor with alopecia areata.

This clone was observed a few times. The genes are TRBV2 and TRBJ2-4, with unresolved D. This CDR3 spans 10 amino acids. From germline, CDR1 is SNHLY and CDR2 FYNNEI. V shed 4 bases and J shed 6 bases, with 1 base lying between them. The CDR3 DNA follows: TGTGCCAGCAGTGTAAACATTCAGTACTTC. Its translation: CASSVNIQYF.

In its sample, this clone was seen a few times. This sequence joins TRBV7-9 and TRBJ2-7; D possibly corresponds to TRBD1 (6 bases). The V end was cut by 1 base, the J end by 5 bases, with 18 bases between. The CDR3 extends over 16 amino acids. CDR1 and CDR2 (germline): SEHNR, FQNEAQ (reference sequence). The CDR3 DNA reads TGTGCCAGCAGCTTAGACCAAGCGGACCCAGGGGACGAGCAGTACTTC. The encoded protein is CASSLDQADPGDEQYF.

This clone has more than one count but fewer than ten. The chain employs TRBV4-3 and TRBJ2-5, with D unclear. The germline gives CDR1 LGHNA, CDR2 YSLEER. This CDR3 has 14 amino acids. V gave up 0 bases and J gave up 5 bases, with 10 bases separating them. Here the CDR3 DNA reads TGCGCCAGCAGCCAAGATCTAGGGCCGGAGACCCAGTACTTC. This sequence encodes CASSQDLGPETQYF.

The V call is TRBV28, the J call TRBJ2-5, with unresolved D. Trimming took 3 bases from V and 0 from J, leaving 5 bases between them. The CDR3 extends over 13 amino acids. In germline, CDR1 is MDHEN, CDR2 SYDVKM. The CDR3 DNA reads as TGTGCCAGCAGTTTTGGACACCAAGAGACCCAGTACTTC. As protein: CASSFGHQETQYF.

CDR3 DNA sequence: TGCAGCGCGGAGAGAGGTGTCTATGGCTACACCTTC. Translated: CSAERGVYGYTF. V and J are TRBV29-1 and TRBJ1-2; D ambiguous. Trimming removed 7 bases from V and 4 bases from J, with 13 bases in between. CDR3 size: 12 residues. Germline-derived CDR1 and CDR2 are SQVTM and ANQGSEA.

This chain joins TRBV7-8 and TRBJ2-1; 12 bases are shared with TRBD2. Germline CDR1 is SGHVS and CDR2 is FQNEAQ. The trim removed 4 bases at V and 14 bases at J, leaving 9 bases unmatched. This CDR3 comprises 14 residues. The CDR3 here is CASSSNRLAGDKFF. The CDR3 DNA follows: TGTGCCAGCAGCTCTAACAGACTAGCGGGAGATAAGTTCTTC.

The gene calls are TRBV7-9 and TRBJ1-2, with D unresolved. The CDR3 is made up of 16 amino acids. Trimming removed 3 bases at V and 3 bases at J, with 17 bases between. Germline lookup yields CDR1 SEHNR and CDR2 FQNEAQ (reference sequence). DNA for the CDR3: TGTGCCAGCAGCTTTCCTGTTATATCCGGGGACTATGGCTACACCTTC. Amino acid sequence: CASSFPVISGDYGYTF.

The chain is built from TRBV7-9 and TRBJ1-2; 9 nucleotides line up with TRBD1. This CDR3 has 16 residues. Trimming took 0 bases from V and 8 from J; bases not matched to a gene: 10. Per germline, CDR1 SEHNR and CDR2 FQNEAQ (reference sequence). CDR3 bases: TGTGCCAGCAGCTTAGCGCCCGGGACAGGGCTATCAGGCTACACCTTC. Translation: CASSLAPGTGLSGYTF.

The CDR3 protein is CASSFTGAQETQYF. The CDR3 DNA follows: TGTGCCAGCTCATTCACGGGAGCCCAAGAGACCCAGTACTTC. The chain uses TRBV18 and TRBJ2-5; weak D call: TRBD2 (6 bases). Between the trimmed V and J ends, which lost 5 bases and 1 base, there was a span of 11 bases. This CDR3 spans 14 amino acids. Germline CDR1 KGHSH, CDR2 LQKENI.

This chain uses TRBV7-9 with TRBJ2-7, with D possibly being TRBD1 or TRBD2 (5 bases each). Germline CDR1 SEHNR, CDR2 FQNEAQ (reference sequence). The CDR3 loop spans 13 amino acids. V lost 11 bases and J lost 3, with 17 bases in between. CDR3 loop: CAVPRDGYYEQYF. The CDR3 DNA sequence: TGTGCCGTACCACGGGACGGATACTACGAGCAGTACTTC.

This chain links TRBV10-3 with TRBJ2-7; D remains unclear. Per germline, CDR1 ENHRY and CDR2 SYGVKD. The CDR3 has 16 residues. The V end lost 6 bases, the J end lost 1 base, and 19 bases lay between the germline ends. The DNA of the CDR3 is TGTGCCATCAGAGAATTTAAGGAAGGTGCGTCCTACGAGCAGTACTTC. Protein: CAIREFKEGASYEQYF.

V and J are TRBV11-2 and TRBJ2-2; D might be TRBD1 (5 bases). The CDR3 is 13 amino acids. Per the germline V gene, CDR1 is SGHAT and CDR2 is FQNNGV. V was pared by 4 bases and J by 4 bases, with 7 bases between. The CDR3 region is CASSSQGTGELFF. CDR3 coding DNA: TGTGCCAGCAGCTCGCAGGGCACCGGGGAGCTGTTTTTT. Drawing the rest from reference TRBV11-2 and TRBJ2-2, the complete variable domain is EAGVAQSPRYKIIEKRQSVAFWCNPISGHATLYWYQQILGQGPKLLIQFQNNGVVDDSQLPKDRFSAERLKGVDSTLKIQPAKLEDSAVYLCASSSQGTGELFFGEGSRLTVL.